Listed below are T cell receptor beta chains from one sample, sequenced in a study of tumor-infiltrating lymphocytes in glioblastoma multiforme. MiXCR, applied by TCRdb to the multiplex PCR reads, yields one record per CDR3 protein. The data hold about 15,000 distinct CDR3 sequences, with about 69% observed a single time. The source material was brain tumor tissue. Source of these receptors: a male donor with glioblastoma. Each CDR3 is given with its conserved first and last residue. The order of the fields is clone size, D gene, J gene, V gene, CDR3 protein, CDR3 DNA. D genes are given only for firm matches. Size values are once, few and many counts, or a class for expanded clones, and some rows have none.

>many|TRBD1|TRBJ1-1|TRBV29-1
CSVRQGTPEAFF
TGCAGCGTGAGACAGGGGACCCCTGAAGCTTTCTTT
>.|.|TRBJ2-2|TRBV12-3/TRBV12-4
CASSSSTGELFF
.
>.|.|TRBJ2-3|TRBV6-2/TRBV6-3
CASTRGRDSDTQYF
TGTGCCAGCACCAGAGGCAGGGACTCAGATACGCAGTATTTT
>.|TRBD1|TRBJ2-1|TRBV7-9
CASSRTGTYNEQFF
TGTGCCAGCAGCCGGACAGGCACCTACAATGAGCAGTTCTTC
>once|TRBD1|TRBJ2-1|TRBV4-2
CASSLGTDRAYNEQLF
TGTGCCAGCAGCCTAGGCACTGACAGGGCCTACAATGAGCAGCTCTTC
>once|TRBD2|TRBJ2-7|TRBV20-1
CSARPDPGLAGDYEQNF
TGCAGTGCTAGACCCGATCCCGGACTAGCAGGGGACTACGAGCAGAACTTC
>few|.|TRBJ2-3|TRBV11-3
CASSQTVTDTQYF
TGTGCCAGCAGCCAGACAGTCACAGATACGCAGTATTTT
>.|TRBD1|TRBJ2-3|TRBV20-1
CSVLRTGTTLNTRHF
TGCAGTGTCCTACGGACAGGGACGACCCTTAATACGCGGCATTTT
>.|.|TRBJ1-2|TRBV29-1
CSIDQNGYAF
TGCAGCATTGATCAAAATGGCTACGCCTTC
>few|TRBD2|TRBJ2-5|TRBV12-3/TRBV12-4
CASSAAGQTQYF
TGTGCCAGCAGCGCAGCGGGACAGACCCAGTACTTC
>many|.|TRBJ2-5|TRBV18
CASSPGAGAYQETQYF
TGTGCCAGCTCACCAGGGGCAGGGGCGTACCAAGAGACCCAGTACTTC
>.|.|TRBJ2-3|TRBV11-3
CDSSLAPDTQYF
TGTGACAGCAGCTTAGCCCCAGACACGCAGTATTTT
>.|.|TRBJ2-5|TRBV10-3
CAISESDTRETQYF
TGTGCCATCAGTGAGTCTGACACCAGGGAGACCCAATACTTC
>.|.|TRBJ2-3|TRBV20-1
CSATGTLTSDTQYF
TGCAGTGCCACCGGGACCCTCACCTCAGATACGCAGTATTTT
>once|.|TRBJ2-1|TRBV11-3
CASSTRGEGELFF
TGCGCCAGCAGCACGAGGGGGGAGGGTGAGCTGTTCTTC